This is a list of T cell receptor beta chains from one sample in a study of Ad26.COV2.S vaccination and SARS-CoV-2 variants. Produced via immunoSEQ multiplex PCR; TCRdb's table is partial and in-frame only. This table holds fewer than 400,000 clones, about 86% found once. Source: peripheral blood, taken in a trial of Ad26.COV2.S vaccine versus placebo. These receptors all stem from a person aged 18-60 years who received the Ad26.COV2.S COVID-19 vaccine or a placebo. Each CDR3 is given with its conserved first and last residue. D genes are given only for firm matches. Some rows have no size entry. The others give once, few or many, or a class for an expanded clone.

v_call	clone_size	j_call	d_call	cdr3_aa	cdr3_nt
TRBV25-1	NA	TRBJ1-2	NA	CASSGDLIYGYTF	TGTGCCAGCAGTGGCGACCTTATCTATGGCTACACCTTC
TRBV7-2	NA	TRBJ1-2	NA	CASSASRGGGGGYTF	TGTGCCAGCAGCGCTAGCCGAGGGGGTGGGGGTGGCTACACCTTC
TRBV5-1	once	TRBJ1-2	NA	CASRGQYYGYTF	TGCGCCAGCAGAGGACAGTACTATGGCTACACCTTC
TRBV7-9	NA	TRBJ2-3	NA	CASSFGRTSTDTQYF	TGTGCCAGCAGCTTCGGGCGAACTTCCACAGATACGCAGTATTTT
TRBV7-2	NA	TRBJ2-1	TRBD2	CASSPRGLAGGYNEQFF	TGTGCCAGCAGCCCGAGGGGGCTAGCGGGGGGCTACAATGAGCAGTTCTTC
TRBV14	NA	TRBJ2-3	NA	CASSQRLGVGGTDTQYF	TGTGCCAGCAGCCAAAGGCTTGGGGTCGGGGGCACAGATACGCAGTATTTT
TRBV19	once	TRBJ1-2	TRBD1	CASSRDSPKRGYTF	TGTGCCAGTAGCCGGGACAGTCCAAAGCGGGGCTACACCTTC
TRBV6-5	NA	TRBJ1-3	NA	CASTHRDPGNTIYF	TGTGCCAGCACCCACCGGGATCCTGGAAACACCATATATTTT
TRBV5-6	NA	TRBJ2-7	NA	CASSFGGTYEQYF	TGTGCCAGCAGCTTTGGCGGGACCTACGAGCAGTACTTC
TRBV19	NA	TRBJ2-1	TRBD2	CASSIVTSGGNEQFF	TGTGCCAGTAGTATAGTAACTAGCGGGGGGAATGAGCAGTTCTTC
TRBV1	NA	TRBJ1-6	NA	CTSSQDPPLHF	TGCACCAGCAGCCAAGATCCACCCCTCCACTTT
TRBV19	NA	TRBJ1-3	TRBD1	CASSRSGTVLGNTIYF	TGTGCCAGTAGTAGATCCGGGACAGTGCTTGGAAACACCATATATTTT
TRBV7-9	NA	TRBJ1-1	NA	CASSFGGREGTEAFF	TGTGCCAGCAGCTTCGGGGGCAGGGAAGGCACTGAAGCTTTCTTT
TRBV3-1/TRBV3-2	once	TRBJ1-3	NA	CASSQGQLGNTIYF	TGTGCCAGCAGCCAAGGGCAGCTTGGAAACACCATATATTTT
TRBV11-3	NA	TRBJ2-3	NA	CASSPRGGGPGDTQYF	TGTGCCAGCAGCCCGCGAGGTGGGGGACCCGGAGATACGCAGTATTTT
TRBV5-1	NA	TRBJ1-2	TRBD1	CASSSDRGIYGYTF	TGCGCCAGCAGCTCCGACAGGGGAATATATGGCTACACCTTC
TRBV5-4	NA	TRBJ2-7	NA	CASSLDRFGAEQYF	TGTGCCAGCAGCCTGGACCGCTTCGGGGCCGAGCAGTACTTC
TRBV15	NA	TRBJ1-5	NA	CATSKPGHPNQPQHF	TGTGCCACCAGCAAACCGGGACACCCTAATCAGCCCCAGCATTTT
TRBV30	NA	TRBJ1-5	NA	CAWSGWVSGENQPQHF	TGTGCCTGGAGTGGATGGGTCTCGGGTGAAAATCAGCCCCAGCATTTT
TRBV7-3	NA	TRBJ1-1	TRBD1	CASSSTGATEAFF	TGTGCCAGCAGCTCCACAGGGGCGACTGAAGCTTTCTTT
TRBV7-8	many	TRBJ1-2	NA	CASSLGSSAAYGYTF	TGTGCCAGCAGCTTAGGGAGTTCGGCAGCGTATGGCTACACCTTC
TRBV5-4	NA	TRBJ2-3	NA	CASSNYRADTQYF	TGTGCCAGCAGCAACTATAGGGCAGATACGCAGTATTTT
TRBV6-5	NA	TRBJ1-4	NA	CASGRGNEKLFF	TGTGCCAGCGGTCGGGGTAATGAAAAACTGTTTTTT
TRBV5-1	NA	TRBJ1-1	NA	CASSLASGLGGTEAFF	TGCGCCAGCAGCTTGGCCAGTGGTTTAGGCGGCACTGAAGCTTTCTTT
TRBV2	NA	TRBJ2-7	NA	CASSEIRGRYEQYF	TGTGCCAGCAGTGAAATCAGGGGACGCTACGAGCAGTACTTC
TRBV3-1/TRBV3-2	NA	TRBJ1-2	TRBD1	CASSPTDRGDGYTF	TGTGCCAGCAGCCCTACCGACAGGGGCGATGGCTACACCTTC
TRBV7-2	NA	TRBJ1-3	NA	CASSLDWGAGNTIYF	TGTGCCAGCAGCTTAGATTGGGGAGCTGGAAACACCATATATTTT
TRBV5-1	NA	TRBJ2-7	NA	CASSWTGGGYEQYF	TGCGCCAGCAGCTGGACTGGGGGTGGCTACGAGCAGTACTTC
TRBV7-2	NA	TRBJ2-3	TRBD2	CASSFQAGGGLDTQYF	TGTGCCAGCAGCTTCCAAGCGGGGGGAGGTTTAGATACGCAGTATTTT
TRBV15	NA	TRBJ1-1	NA	CATSRDLRENTEAFF	TGTGCCACCAGCAGAGATCTGCGGGAGAACACTGAAGCTTTCTTT
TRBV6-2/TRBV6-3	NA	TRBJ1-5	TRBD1	CASSYGITGDNQPQHF	TGTGCCAGCAGTTACGGGATCACAGGGGACAATCAGCCCCAGCATTTT
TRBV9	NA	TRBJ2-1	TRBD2	CASSVSGGASGNEQFF	TGTGCCAGCAGCGTATCGGGGGGAGCCAGCGGTAATGAGCAGTTCTTC
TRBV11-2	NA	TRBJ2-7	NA	CASSSPYEQYF	TGTGCCAGCAGCTCTCCCTACGAGCAGTACTTC
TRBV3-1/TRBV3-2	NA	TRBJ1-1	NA	CASSQKAEAFF	TGTGCCAGCAGCCAAAAAGCTGAAGCTTTCTTT